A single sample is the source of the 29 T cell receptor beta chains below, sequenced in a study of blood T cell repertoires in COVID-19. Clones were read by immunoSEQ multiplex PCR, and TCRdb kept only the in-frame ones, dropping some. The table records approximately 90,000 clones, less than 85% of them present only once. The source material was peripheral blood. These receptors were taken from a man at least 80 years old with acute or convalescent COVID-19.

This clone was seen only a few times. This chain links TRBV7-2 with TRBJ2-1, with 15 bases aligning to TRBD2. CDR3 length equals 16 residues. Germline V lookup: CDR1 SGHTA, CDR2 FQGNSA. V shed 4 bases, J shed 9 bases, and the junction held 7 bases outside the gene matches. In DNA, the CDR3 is TGTGCCAGCAGCTCCATGGGACTAGCGGGAGGACGTGAGCAGTTCTTC. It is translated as CASSSMGLAGGREQFF.

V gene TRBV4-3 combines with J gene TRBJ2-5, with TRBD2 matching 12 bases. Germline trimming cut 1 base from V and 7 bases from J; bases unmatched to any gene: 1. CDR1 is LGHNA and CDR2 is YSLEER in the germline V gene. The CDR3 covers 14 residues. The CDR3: CASSQGLAGVTQYF. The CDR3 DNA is TGCGCCAGCAGCCAAGGACTAGCGGGAGTGACCCAGTACTTC.

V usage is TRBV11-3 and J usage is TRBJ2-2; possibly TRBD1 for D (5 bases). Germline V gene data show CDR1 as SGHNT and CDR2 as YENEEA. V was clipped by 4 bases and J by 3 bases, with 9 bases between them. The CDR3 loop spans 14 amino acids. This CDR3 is CASSSDSHTGELFF. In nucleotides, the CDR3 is TGTGCCAGCAGCTCAGACAGTCACACCGGGGAGCTGTTTTTT.

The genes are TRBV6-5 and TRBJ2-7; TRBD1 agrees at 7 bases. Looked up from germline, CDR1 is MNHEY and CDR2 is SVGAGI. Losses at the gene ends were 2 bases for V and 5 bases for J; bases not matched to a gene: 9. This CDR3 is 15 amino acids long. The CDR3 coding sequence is TGTGCCAGCAGTTACCTGCAGGGGACAGTTAACGAGCAGTACTTC. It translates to CASSYLQGTVNEQYF.

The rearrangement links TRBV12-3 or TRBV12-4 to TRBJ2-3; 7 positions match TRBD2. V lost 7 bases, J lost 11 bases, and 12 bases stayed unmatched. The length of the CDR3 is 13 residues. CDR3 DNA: TGTGCCAGCACCATCACCCAAAGCGGGGAGCAGTATTTT. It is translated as CASTITQSGEQYF.

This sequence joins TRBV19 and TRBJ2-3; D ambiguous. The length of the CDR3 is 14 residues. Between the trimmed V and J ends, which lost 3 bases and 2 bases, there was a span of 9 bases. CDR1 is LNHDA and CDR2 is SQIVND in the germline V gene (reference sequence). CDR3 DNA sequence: TGTGCCAGTAGTATCCCGCGGATCACAGATACGCAGTATTTT. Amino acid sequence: CASSIPRITDTQYF.

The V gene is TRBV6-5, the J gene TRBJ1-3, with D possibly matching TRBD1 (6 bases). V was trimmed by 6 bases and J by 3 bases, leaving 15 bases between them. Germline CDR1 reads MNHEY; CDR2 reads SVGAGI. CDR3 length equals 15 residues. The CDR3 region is CASRHREIFGNTIYF. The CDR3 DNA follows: TGTGCCAGCAGGCACAGGGAAATCTTTGGAAACACCATATATTTT.

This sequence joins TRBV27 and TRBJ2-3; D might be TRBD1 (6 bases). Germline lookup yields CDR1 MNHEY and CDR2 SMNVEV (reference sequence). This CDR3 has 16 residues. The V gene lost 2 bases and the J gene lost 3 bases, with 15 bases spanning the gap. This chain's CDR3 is CASSLPGQLPTDTQYF. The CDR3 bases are TGTGCCAGCAGTTTACCGGGACAACTCCCGACAGATACGCAGTATTTT.

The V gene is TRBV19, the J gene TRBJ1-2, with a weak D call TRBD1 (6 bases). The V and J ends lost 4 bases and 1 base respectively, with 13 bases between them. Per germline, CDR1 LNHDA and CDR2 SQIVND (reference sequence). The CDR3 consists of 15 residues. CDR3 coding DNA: TGTGCCAGTAGTAGCCAGACAGGTGTTAACTATGGCTACACCTTC. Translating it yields CASSSQTGVNYGYTF.

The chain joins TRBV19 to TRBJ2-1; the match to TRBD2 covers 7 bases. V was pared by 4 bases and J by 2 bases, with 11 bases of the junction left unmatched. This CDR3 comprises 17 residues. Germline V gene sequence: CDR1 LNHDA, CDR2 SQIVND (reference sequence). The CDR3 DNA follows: TGTGCCAGTAGTAAGTCTGATCGAGCGGGACCCTACAATGAGCAGTTCTTC. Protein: CASSKSDRAGPYNEQFF.

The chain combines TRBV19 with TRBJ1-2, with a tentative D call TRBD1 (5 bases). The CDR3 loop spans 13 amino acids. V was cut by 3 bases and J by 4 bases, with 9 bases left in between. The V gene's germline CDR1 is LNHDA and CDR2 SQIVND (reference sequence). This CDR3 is CASSIPGIYGYTF. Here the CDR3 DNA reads TGTGCCAGTAGTATCCCAGGGATCTATGGCTACACCTTC.

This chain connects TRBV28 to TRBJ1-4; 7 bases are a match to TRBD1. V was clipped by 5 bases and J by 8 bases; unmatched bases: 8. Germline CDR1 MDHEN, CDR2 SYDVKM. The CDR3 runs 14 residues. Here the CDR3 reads CASSNRGLGEKLFF. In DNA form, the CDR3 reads TGTGCCAGCAGTAACAGGGGATTAGGGGAAAAACTGTTTTTT.

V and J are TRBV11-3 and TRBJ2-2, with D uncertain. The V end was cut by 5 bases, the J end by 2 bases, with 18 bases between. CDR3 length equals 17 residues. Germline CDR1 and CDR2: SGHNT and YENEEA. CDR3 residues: CASSRRGLGENTGELFF. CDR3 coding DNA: TGTGCCAGCAGCCGTAGAGGATTAGGCGAAAACACCGGGGAGCTGTTTTTT.

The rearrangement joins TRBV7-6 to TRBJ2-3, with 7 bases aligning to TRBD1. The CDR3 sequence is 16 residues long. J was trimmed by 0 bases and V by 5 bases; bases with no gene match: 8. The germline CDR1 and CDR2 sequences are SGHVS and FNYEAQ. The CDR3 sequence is CASSLQTGTSTDTQYF. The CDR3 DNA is TGTGCCAGCAGCCTGCAGACAGGGACAAGCACAGATACGCAGTATTTT.

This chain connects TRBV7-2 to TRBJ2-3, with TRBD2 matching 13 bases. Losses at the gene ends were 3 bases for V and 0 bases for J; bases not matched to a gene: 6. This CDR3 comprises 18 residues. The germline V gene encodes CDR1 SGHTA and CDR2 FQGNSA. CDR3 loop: CASSLGLAGSPSTDTQYF. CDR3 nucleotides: TGTGCCAGCAGCTTGGGACTAGCGGGATCCCCTAGCACAGATACGCAGTATTTT.

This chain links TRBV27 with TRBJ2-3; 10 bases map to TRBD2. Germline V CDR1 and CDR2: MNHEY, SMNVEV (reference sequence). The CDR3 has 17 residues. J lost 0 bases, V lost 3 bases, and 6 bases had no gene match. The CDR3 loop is CASSFIRGLASTDTQYF. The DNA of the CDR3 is TGTGCCAGCAGTTTTATAAGGGGACTAGCGAGCACAGATACGCAGTATTTT.

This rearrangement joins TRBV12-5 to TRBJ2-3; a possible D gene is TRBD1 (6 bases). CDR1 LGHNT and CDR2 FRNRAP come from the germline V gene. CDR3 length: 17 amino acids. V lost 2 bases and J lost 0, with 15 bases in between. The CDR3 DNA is TGTGCTAGTGGTTTGAATCCCCGGACAGCTAGCACAGATACGCAGTATTTT. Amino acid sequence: CASGLNPRTASTDTQYF.

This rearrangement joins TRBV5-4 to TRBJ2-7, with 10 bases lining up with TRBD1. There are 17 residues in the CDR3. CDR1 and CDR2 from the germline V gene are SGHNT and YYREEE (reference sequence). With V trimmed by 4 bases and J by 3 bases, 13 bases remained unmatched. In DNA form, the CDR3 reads TGTGCCAGCAGCACTGATTTGGGACAGGGGAATAACTACGAGCAGTACTTC. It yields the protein CASSTDLGQGNNYEQYF.

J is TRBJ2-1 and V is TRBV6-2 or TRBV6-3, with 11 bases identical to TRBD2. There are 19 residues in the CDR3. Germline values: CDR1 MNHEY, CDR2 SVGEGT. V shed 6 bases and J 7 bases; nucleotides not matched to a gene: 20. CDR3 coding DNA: TGTGCCAGCAGCAAAAAACCCCGATCTACTAGCGGGAGACATAATGAGCAGTTCTTC. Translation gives CASSKKPRSTSGRHNEQFF.

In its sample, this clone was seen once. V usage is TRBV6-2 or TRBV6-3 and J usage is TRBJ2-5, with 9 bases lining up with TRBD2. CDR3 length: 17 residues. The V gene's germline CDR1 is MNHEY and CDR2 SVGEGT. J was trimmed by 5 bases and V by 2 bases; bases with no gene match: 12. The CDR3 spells CASSYEWGSGSFETQYF. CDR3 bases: TGTGCCAGCAGTTACGAGTGGGGTAGCGGGAGCTTTGAGACCCAGTACTTC.

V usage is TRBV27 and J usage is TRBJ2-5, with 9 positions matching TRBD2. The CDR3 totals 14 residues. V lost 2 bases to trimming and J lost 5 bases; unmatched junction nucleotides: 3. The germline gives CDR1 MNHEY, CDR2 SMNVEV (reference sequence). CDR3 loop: CASSLAGGYETQYF. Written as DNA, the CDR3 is TGTGCCAGCAGTTTAGCGGGAGGGTATGAGACCCAGTACTTC.

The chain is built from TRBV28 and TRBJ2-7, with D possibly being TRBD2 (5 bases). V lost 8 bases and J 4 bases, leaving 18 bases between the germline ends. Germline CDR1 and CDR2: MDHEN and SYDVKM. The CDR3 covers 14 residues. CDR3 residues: CASGDWAGDYEQYF. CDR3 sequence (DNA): TGTGCCAGCGGGGATTGGGCGGGCGATTACGAGCAGTACTTC.

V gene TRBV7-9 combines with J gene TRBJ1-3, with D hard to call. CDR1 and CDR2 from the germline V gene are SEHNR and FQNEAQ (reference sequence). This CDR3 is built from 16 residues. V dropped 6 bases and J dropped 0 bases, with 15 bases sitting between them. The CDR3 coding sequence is TGTGCCAGCAGTTCCAGCCGCCCTAGCTCTGGAAACACCATATATTTT. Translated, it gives CASSSSRPSSGNTIYF.

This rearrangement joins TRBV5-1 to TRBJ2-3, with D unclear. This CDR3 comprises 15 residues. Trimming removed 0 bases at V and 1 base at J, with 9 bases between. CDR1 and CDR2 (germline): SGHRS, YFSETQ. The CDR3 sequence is CASSLGQGRTDTQYF. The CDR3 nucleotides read TGCGCCAGCAGCTTGGGACAAGGCCGCACAGATACGCAGTATTTT.

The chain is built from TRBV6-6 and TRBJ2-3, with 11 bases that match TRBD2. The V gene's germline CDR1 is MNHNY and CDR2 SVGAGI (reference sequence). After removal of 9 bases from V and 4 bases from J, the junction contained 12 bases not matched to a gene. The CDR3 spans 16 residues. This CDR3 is CASSSGTSGGPDTQYF. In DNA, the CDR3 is TGTGCCAGTTCCTCCGGGACTAGCGGCGGACCAGATACGCAGTATTTT.

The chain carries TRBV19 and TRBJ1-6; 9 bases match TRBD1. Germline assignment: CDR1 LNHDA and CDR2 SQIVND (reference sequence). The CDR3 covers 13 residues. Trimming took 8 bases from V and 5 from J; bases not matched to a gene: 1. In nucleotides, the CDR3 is TGTGCCAGTCGGACAGGGGATAATTCACCCCTCCACTTT. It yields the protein CASRTGDNSPLHF.

This CDR3 is CASSVPKGQNNSPLHF. The CDR3 DNA reads TGTGCCAGCAGCGTCCCCAAGGGACAGAATAATTCACCCCTCCACTTT. The gene calls are TRBV11-2 and TRBJ1-6; 7 positions agree with TRBD1. The germline V gene encodes CDR1 SGHAT and CDR2 FQNNGV. The CDR3 consists of 16 residues. The V and J ends lost 5 bases and 5 bases, in that order; junction bases with no gene match: 9.

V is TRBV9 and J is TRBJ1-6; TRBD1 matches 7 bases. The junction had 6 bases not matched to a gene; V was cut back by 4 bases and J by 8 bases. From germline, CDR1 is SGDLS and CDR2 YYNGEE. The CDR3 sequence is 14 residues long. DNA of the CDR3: TGTGCCAGCAGCCGAGGACAGGTGTATTCACCCCTCCACTTT. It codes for CASSRGQVYSPLHF. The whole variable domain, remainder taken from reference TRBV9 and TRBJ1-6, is DSGVTQTPKHLITATGQRVTLRCSPRSGDLSVYWYQQSLDQGLQFLIQYYNGEERAKGNILERFSAQQFPDLHSELNLSSLELGDSALYFCASSRGQVYSPLHFGNGTRLTVT.

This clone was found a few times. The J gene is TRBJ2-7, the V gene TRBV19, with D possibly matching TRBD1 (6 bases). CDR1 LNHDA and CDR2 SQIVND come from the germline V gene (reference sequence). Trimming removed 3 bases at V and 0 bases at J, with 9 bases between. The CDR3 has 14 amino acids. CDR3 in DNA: TGTGCCAGTAGTATGGGACAAATCTCCTACGAGCAGTACTTC. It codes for CASSMGQISYEQYF.